The 21 T cell receptor beta chains in this list originate from one sample, sequenced in a study of T cells after yellow fever vaccination. TCRdb itself ran the 5' RACE reads through MiXCR, one entry per CDR3 protein. The sample has about 250,000 distinct CDR3 sequences; more than 3.5% are singletons. Sample: PBMCs, taken 15 days after the yellow fever booster vaccination. The receptors shown here come from a man between 18 and 29 years old who received the YFV17D yellow fever vaccine.

Many counts were recorded for this clonotype. V is TRBV5-8 and J is TRBJ1-6; D is perhaps TRBD1 (5 bases). The germline CDR1 and CDR2 sequences are SGHTS and YDEGEE. The length of the CDR3 is 17 residues. V lost 0 bases and J lost 1, with 11 bases in between. CDR3 DNA: TGTGCCAGCAGCTTGGGGGCGAGGGGATCCTATAATTCACCCCTCCACTTT. This translates into CASSLGARGSYNSPLHF.

The sample holds many counts of this clonotype. The rearrangement links TRBV11-1 to TRBJ2-7; 11 bases map to TRBD1. V gave up 5 bases and J gave up 5 bases; unmatched junction bases: 5. Germline V gene data show CDR1 as SGHAT and CDR2 as FQDESV (reference sequence). The CDR3 runs 14 residues. DNA of the CDR3: TGTGCCAGCAGCCCCGGACAGGGGGCGAACGAGCAGTACTTC. Translation gives CASSPGQGANEQYF.

This clonotype was seen at least ten times. This chain joins TRBV20-1 and TRBJ2-1; D is possibly TRBD2 (5 bases). The CDR3 contains 14 residues. CDR1 is DFQATT and CDR2 is SNEGSKA in the germline V gene (reference sequence). The V end was cut by 4 bases, the J end by 4 bases, with 14 bases between. The CDR3 nucleotides are TGCAGTGCTACGGGATCTCAAATTTACAATGAGCAGTTCTTC. Its translation: CSATGSQIYNEQFF.

This clonotype was found many times. The rearrangement links TRBV20-1 to TRBJ2-3; a weak D match, TRBD2 (5 bases). Trimming took 3 bases from V and 14 from J, leaving 21 bases between them. The length of the CDR3 is 13 residues. Germline CDR1 DFQATT, CDR2 SNEGSKA (reference sequence). CDR3 protein: CSASGSRFRGVYF. CDR3 DNA sequence: TGCAGTGCTAGTGGAAGTCGTTTTCGGGGAGTGTATTTT.

This clonotype was seen at least ten times. The J gene is TRBJ1-5, the V gene TRBV5-5, with D unresolved. The CDR3 is 16 amino acids. Trimming took 1 base from V and 7 from J, leaving 18 bases between them. Germline assignment: CDR1 SGHKS and CDR2 YYEKEE (reference sequence). CDR3 amino acids: CASSLIVAARGQPQHF. The CDR3 nucleotides read TGTGCCAGCAGCTTGATTGTGGCAGCTCGAGGGCAGCCCCAGCATTTT.

This clonotype was seen at least ten times. The rearrangement links TRBV5-1 to TRBJ2-3; 13 positions match TRBD2. The V gene's germline CDR1 is SGHRS and CDR2 YFSETQ. V shed 4 bases, J shed 1 base, and the junction held 3 bases outside the gene matches. The CDR3 spans 16 residues. CDR3 region: CASSMGLAGRTDTQYF. The CDR3, as DNA: TGCGCCAGCAGCATGGGACTAGCGGGGCGCACAGATACGCAGTATTTT.

This clonotype has just one count. The rearrangement links TRBV12-3 or TRBV12-4 to TRBJ1-1; 10 bases line up with TRBD1. The V gene end was trimmed by 4 bases and the J gene end by 4 bases; junction bases not matched to a gene: 3. The CDR3 covers 14 residues. Here the CDR3 reads CASSSGQGTTEAFF. The CDR3 region has the DNA TGTGCCAGCAGTTCGGGACAGGGGACCACTGAAGCTTTCTTT.

Ten or more counts support this clonotype. CDR3 loop: CASSRGIGYNSPLHF. As DNA, the CDR3 is TGTGCCAGCAGCAGGGGAATCGGGTATAATTCACCCCTCCACTTT. This sequence joins TRBV6-5 and TRBJ1-6, with D maybe TRBD1 (6 bases). CDR1 and CDR2 from the germline V gene are MNHEY and SVGAGI. This CDR3 contains 15 residues. V lost 6 bases and J lost 4, with 13 bases in between.

This clonotype has at least ten counts. The rearrangement uses TRBV30 and TRBJ1-5; D might be TRBD1 (5 bases). The CDR3 runs to 13 residues. CDR1 GTSNPN and CDR2 SVGIG come from the germline V gene (reference sequence). Trimming stripped 0 bases from V and 7 bases from J, with 10 bases between. The CDR3 loop is CAWSVRGGQPQHF. CDR3 nucleotide sequence: TGTGCCTGGAGTGTACGGGGGGGACAGCCCCAGCATTTT.

This clonotype appeared many times. The chain combines TRBV20-1 with TRBJ1-1; D not resolved. The CDR3 length is 14 residues. Looked up from germline, CDR1 is DFQATT and CDR2 is SNEGSKA (reference sequence). V was cut by 6 bases and J by 5 bases, with 19 bases left in between. The CDR3 coding sequence is TGCAGTGCCCTAACCTCGACGGGGAGAACTGAAGCTTTCTTT. This codes for CSALTSTGRTEAFF.

This clonotype was recorded at least ten times. The J gene is TRBJ2-5, the V gene TRBV20-1; D possibly matches TRBD1 or TRBD2 (5 bases each). V was trimmed by 6 bases and J by 5 bases, leaving 13 bases between them. This CDR3 has 12 amino acids. CDR1 and CDR2 (germline): DFQATT, SNEGSKA (reference sequence). The CDR3 is CSAGPGRETQYF. CDR3 bases: TGCAGTGCCGGTCCGGGGCGGGAGACCCAGTACTTC.

V is TRBV11-2 and J is TRBJ1-2; TRBD1 might be the D (5 bases). This CDR3 has 13 amino acids. Trimming shortened V by 4 bases and J by 2 bases, and 8 bases separated the two germline ends. Germline CDR1 and CDR2: SGHAT and FQNNGV. DNA of the CDR3: TGTGCCAGCAGCTCCGGACACAACTATGGCTACACCTTC. Translating gives CASSSGHNYGYTF.

This clonotype was detected ten times or more. This sequence joins TRBV5-1 and TRBJ2-3; D remains ambiguous. With 5 bases removed from V and 0 bases from J, the gap between germline ends came to 19 bases. The CDR3 consists of 17 residues. Germline loops: CDR1 SGHRS, CDR2 YFSETQ. The CDR3: CASSWGPAMSSTDTQYF. The CDR3 nucleotides read TGCGCCAGCAGTTGGGGTCCCGCGATGTCTAGCACAGATACGCAGTATTTT.

This clonotype has a count of ten or more. The chain uses TRBV7-3 and TRBJ1-1, with 8 bases fitting TRBD1. The CDR3 consists of 15 residues. V lost 5 bases, J lost 5 bases, and 10 bases stayed unmatched. The germline gives CDR1 SGHTA, CDR2 FQGTGA. Written as DNA, the CDR3 is TGTGCCAGCAGCCCATTCCCCAGGGGGCAAACTGAAGCTTTCTTT. Its translation is CASSPFPRGQTEAFF.

This clonotype occurred many times. The V and J genes are TRBV5-1 and TRBJ2-6; unclear D gene. V was pared by 3 bases and J by 0 bases, with 4 bases between. The CDR3 covers 14 residues. In germline, CDR1 is SGHRS, CDR2 YFSETQ. This CDR3 is CASSSRSGANVLTF. Here the CDR3 DNA reads TGCGCCAGCAGCTCACGCTCTGGGGCCAACGTCCTGACTTTC.

The sample holds many counts of this clonotype. The chain combines TRBV4-2 with TRBJ2-7, with 9 bases lining up with TRBD2. CDR1 and CDR2 (germline): LGHNA, YNFKEQ. V lost 1 base to trimming and J lost 3 bases; unmatched junction nucleotides: 7. This CDR3 is built from 16 residues. The CDR3 sequence is CASSQGRAGGFYEQYF. In nucleotides, the CDR3 is TGTGCCAGCAGCCAAGGCCGAGCGGGGGGTTTCTACGAGCAGTACTTC.

This clonotype has at least ten counts. The CDR3 loop reads CASSLPRSGSTYEQYV. CDR3 nucleotide sequence: TGTGCCAGCAGTCTACCCCGCTCCGGGTCAACCTACGAGCAGTACGTC. The chain is built from TRBV28 and TRBJ2-7; D gene uncertain. V gave up 5 bases and J gave up 2 bases, with 19 bases separating them. CDR1 and CDR2 (germline): MDHEN, SYDVKM. CDR3 length: 16 residues.

Ten or more counts support this clonotype. V usage is TRBV29-1 and J usage is TRBJ2-1; D could derive from TRBD1 or TRBD2 (5 bases each). This CDR3 has 11 amino acids. Germline CDR1 is SQVTM and CDR2 is ANQGSEA. V shed 3 bases and J shed 9 bases, with 9 bases lying between them. DNA of the CDR3: TGCAGCGTTGAGGGGGATGGTGAGCAGTTCTTC. Translated: CSVEGDGEQFF.

At least ten counts were recorded for this clonotype. V is TRBV6-5 and J is TRBJ2-1; the match to TRBD1 covers 9 bases. Per germline, CDR1 MNHEY and CDR2 SVGAGI. The CDR3 contains 15 residues. The J segment lost 9 bases and the V segment lost 6 bases, leaving 12 bases of the junction unmatched. The CDR3 spells CASSPRGTGHREQFF. The CDR3 DNA reads as TGTGCCAGCAGCCCACGCGGGACAGGGCATCGTGAGCAGTTCTTC.

This clonotype occurred many times. The CDR3 DNA sequence: TGTGCCAGCAGTTACATCAGAGACCCCCGTATCCTAGAGTATTTT. Residues: CASSYIRDPRILEYF. The chain uses TRBV6-5 and TRBJ2-3; D unclear. Germline V lookup: CDR1 MNHEY, CDR2 SVGAGI. The CDR3 totals 15 residues. V was clipped by 2 bases and J by 13 bases, with 22 bases between them.

In this sample, this clonotype turned up many times. This chain links TRBV7-2 with TRBJ2-5; 7 nucleotides line up with TRBD1. J lost 5 bases, V lost 5 bases, and 11 bases had no gene match. The CDR3 loop spans 15 amino acids. Germline values: CDR1 SGHTA, CDR2 FQGNSA. Written as DNA, the CDR3 is TGTGCCAGCAGCCCCCAAGGGGGCTGGGGTGAGACCCAGTACTTC. It translates to CASSPQGGWGETQYF.